The rows below give T cell receptor beta chains drawn from one sample of a study of early T cells in non-severe SARS-CoV-2 infection. Using its own MiXCR run on the 5' RACE reads, TCRdb lists one record per CDR3 protein. The sample has around 26,000 distinct CDR3 sequences; approximately 5% are singletons. Input material: whole blood. The receptors were gathered from an adult who was a healthcare worker with PCR-confirmed SARS-CoV-2 infection or an uninfected control (not recorded which). CDR3s include the opening cysteine and the closing phenylalanine or tryptophan. D genes are given only for firm matches. For some rows the clone size is stated as once, few or many, or as a class when expanded; others skip it.

size	V	D	J	CDR3	DNA
many	TRBV12-3/TRBV12-4	TRBD1	TRBJ1-6	CASSKEQGWYSPLHF	TGTGCCAGCAGTAAGGAACAGGGGTGGTATTCACCCCTCCACTTT
many	TRBV2	TRBD1	TRBJ2-6	CASSDRAGANVLTF	TGTGCCAGCAGCGACAGGGCTGGGGCCAACGTCCTGACTTTC
many	TRBV20-1	-	TRBJ2-2	CSARVSGADTGELFF	TGCAGTGCTAGAGTAAGCGGCGCCGACACCGGGGAGCTGTTTTTT
many	TRBV20-1	TRBD2	TRBJ2-7	CSAPRAGGLSYEQYF	TGCAGTGCCCCCAGGGCGGGGGGACTCTCCTACGAGCAGTACTTC
many	TRBV19	-	TRBJ2-7	CASSPPGVYEQYF	TGTGCCAGTAGTCCTCCGGGAGTCTACGAGCAGTACTTC
many	TRBV21-1	-	TRBJ1-2	CASSARREPRAFYGYTF	TGTGCCAGCAGCGCTAGAAGGGAGCCTCGAGCCTTCTATGGCTACACCTTC
many	TRBV12-3/TRBV12-4	-	TRBJ2-1	CASSLFNEQFF	TGTGCCAGCAGTTTATTCAATGAGCAGTTCTTC
-	TRBV20-1	TRBD2	TRBJ2-1	CSARSATSGGNEQFF	TGCAGTGCTAGGTCAGCTACTAGCGGGGGGAATGAGCAGTTCTTC
many	TRBV19	TRBD1	TRBJ1-5	CASSPGGAHQPQHF	TGTGCCAGTAGTCCAGGGGGGGCACATCAGCCCCAGCATTTT
few	TRBV6-1	-	TRBJ2-1	CASSPRGGSSYNEQFF	TGTGCCAGCAGCCCCAGGGGGGGGAGCTCCTACAATGAGCAGTTCTTC
many	TRBV6-6	TRBD1	TRBJ1-1	CASSYSARGTLEAFF	TGTGCCAGCAGTTACTCCGCCAGGGGGACCCTTGAAGCTTTCTTT
few	TRBV20-1	-	TRBJ2-7	CSATRGTYEQYF	TGCAGTGCTACCCGGGGAACCTACGAGCAGTACTTC
many	TRBV7-9	-	TRBJ1-1	CASSAGANTEAFF	TGTGCCAGCAGCGCCGGCGCGAACACTGAAGCTTTCTTT
few	TRBV7-9	-	TRBJ2-7	CASSRIHRQVYEQYF	TGTGCCAGCAGCCGGATCCACAGACAGGTCTACGAGCAGTACTTC
many	TRBV7-6	TRBD2	TRBJ2-1	CASSLTAGGSSYNEQFF	TGTGCCAGCAGCTTAACAGCGGGGGGTTCTTCCTACAATGAGCAGTTCTTC
few	TRBV28	TRBD1	TRBJ2-1	CASSRPGTGVNEQFF	TGTGCCAGCAGCCGGCCCGGGACAGGGGTCAATGAGCAGTTCTTC
few	TRBV27	TRBD1	TRBJ2-3	CASSFNRGADTQYF	TGTGCCAGCAGTTTCAACAGGGGGGCAGATACGCAGTATTTT
-	TRBV11-3	TRBD2	TRBJ2-1	CASSLRPSGVDNEQFF	TGTGCCAGCAGCTTACGGCCTAGCGGGGTAGACAATGAGCAGTTCTTC
-	TRBV28	TRBD1	TRBJ2-7	CASSFEGQGYEQYF	TGTGCCAGCAGTTTTGAGGGACAGGGCTACGAGCAGTACTTC
-	TRBV27	TRBD2	TRBJ2-1	CASSALSGGPLNEQFF	TGTGCCAGCAGTGCCCTTAGCGGGGGGCCTCTTAATGAGCAGTTCTTC
-	TRBV29-1	-	TRBJ1-2	CSVAPGRVDGYTF	TGCAGCGTTGCCCCAGGGAGAGTGGATGGCTACACCTTC
medium-sized	TRBV3-1	-	TRBJ2-5	CASTPGVVETQYF	TGTGCCAGCACTCCGGGGGTCGTGGAGACCCAGTACTTC
many	TRBV14	-	TRBJ2-2	CASSQDRGVRNTGELFF	TGTGCCAGCAGCCAAGATCGCGGGGTTAGAAACACCGGGGAGCTGTTTTTT
many	TRBV9	-	TRBJ1-1	CASSVAPMNTEAFF	TGTGCCAGCAGCGTAGCCCCCATGAACACTGAAGCTTTCTTT
many	TRBV30	-	TRBJ1-1	CAWTGYTEAFF	TGTGCCTGGACAGGTTACACTGAAGCTTTCTTT
many	TRBV27	-	TRBJ2-5	CASSLPGQETQYF	TGTGCCAGCAGTTTACCGGGCCAAGAGACCCAGTACTTC
many	TRBV28	-	TRBJ2-7	CASNQGIYEQYF	TGTGCCAGCAATCAGGGGATCTACGAGCAGTACTTC
-	TRBV7-9	-	TRBJ1-4	CASSSREGTHATNEKLFF	TGTGCCAGCAGCTCCCGAGAGGGGACCCATGCAACTAATGAAAAACTGTTTTTT
medium-sized	TRBV20-1	TRBD1	TRBJ1-4	CSASGPPKSGGPTNEKLFF	TGCAGTGCTAGTGGGCCCCCTAAATCAGGGGGGCCAACTAATGAAAAACTGTTTTTT
-	TRBV5-8	-	TRBJ1-4	CASSLWHPVFF	TGTGCCAGCAGCTTGTGGCATCCGGTGTTTTTT
few	TRBV2	TRBD1	TRBJ2-7	CASRRDRPAYEQYF	TGTGCCAGCAGGCGGGACAGGCCTGCCTACGAGCAGTACTTC
many	TRBV12-3/TRBV12-4	-	TRBJ1-1	CASSRGNTEAFF	TGTGCCAGCAGTCGAGGGAACACTGAAGCTTTCTTT
many	TRBV6-2/TRBV6-3	-	TRBJ2-1	CASSGINEQFF	TGTGCCAGCAGTGGAATTAATGAGCAGTTCTTC
many	TRBV20-1	TRBD1	TRBJ1-6	CSARFRGQSPLHF	TGCAGTGCTAGATTCAGGGGGCAATCACCCCTCCACTTT
-	TRBV5-5	-	TRBJ2-7	CASSSRIGTNYMGF	TGTGCCAGCAGCAGCCGAATTGGCACTAACTATATGGGCTTC
many	TRBV18	-	TRBJ2-5	CASSPNQETQYF	TGTGCCAGCTCACCGAACCAAGAGACCCAGTACTTC
many	TRBV4-2	TRBD1	TRBJ1-1	CASSADSLNRGLNTEAFF	TGTGCCAGCAGCGCAGATTCTCTCAACAGGGGGCTGAACACTGAAGCTTTCTTT
few	TRBV4-1	TRBD1	TRBJ1-2	CASSQDLAPGQGGGYTF	TGCGCCAGCAGCCAAGATCTGGCCCCGGGACAGGGTGGTGGCTACACCTTC
-	TRBV7-9	-	TRBJ2-1	CASSSRDDGNEQFF	TGTGCCAGCAGCTCGAGGGACGACGGCAATGAGCAGTTCTTC
many	TRBV12-5	TRBD2	TRBJ2-2	CASGLVPSGRSTGELFF	TGTGCTAGTGGTTTGGTACCTAGCGGGAGATCTACCGGGGAGCTGTTTTTT
many	TRBV5-6	-	TRBJ2-7	CASSPRGYEQYF	TGTGCCAGCAGCCCGAGGGGGTACGAGCAGTACTTC
many	TRBV11-2	TRBD1	TRBJ2-2	CATARFDRVDTGELFF	TGTGCCACTGCACGCTTTGACAGGGTAGACACCGGGGAGCTGTTTTTT